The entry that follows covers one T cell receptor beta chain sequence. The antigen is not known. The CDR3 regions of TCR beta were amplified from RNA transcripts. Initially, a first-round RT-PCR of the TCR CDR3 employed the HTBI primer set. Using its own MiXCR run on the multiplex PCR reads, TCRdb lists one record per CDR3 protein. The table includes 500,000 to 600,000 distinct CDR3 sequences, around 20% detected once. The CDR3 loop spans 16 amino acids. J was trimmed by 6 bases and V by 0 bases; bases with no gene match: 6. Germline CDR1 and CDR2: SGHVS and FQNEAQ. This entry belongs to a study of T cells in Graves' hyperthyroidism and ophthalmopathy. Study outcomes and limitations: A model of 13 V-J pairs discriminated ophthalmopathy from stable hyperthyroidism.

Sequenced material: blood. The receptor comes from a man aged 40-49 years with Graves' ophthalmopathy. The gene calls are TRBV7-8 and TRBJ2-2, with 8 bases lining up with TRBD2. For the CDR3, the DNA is TGTGCCAGCAGCTTAGCGAGTAGCGGGGCCCCCGGGGAGCTGTTTTTT. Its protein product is CASSLASSGAPGELFF. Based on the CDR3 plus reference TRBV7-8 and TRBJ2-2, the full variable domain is GAGVSQSPRYKVAKRGQDVALRCDPISGHVSLFWYQQALGQGPEFLTYFQNEAQLDKSGLPSDRFFAERPEGSVSTLKIQRTQQEDSAVYLCASSLASSGAPGELFFGEGSRLTVL.